Listed below are T cell receptor beta chains from one sample, sequenced in a study of Ad26.COV2.S vaccination and SARS-CoV-2 variants. TCRdb's copy holds only in-frame clones and misses some; the assay was immunoSEQ multiplex PCR. Of more than 250,000 clones in the sample, more than 75% were seen once. This sample comprised peripheral blood, obtained in a trial of Ad26.COV2.S vaccine versus placebo. The receptors derive from a person between 18 and 65 years old who received the Ad26.COV2.S COVID-19 vaccine or a placebo. CDR3s include the opening cysteine and the closing phenylalanine or tryptophan. The D gene is left open where the match is weak. Rows give clone size only sometimes, using once, few, many, or a class for an expanded clone.

v_gene,len,d_gene,j_gene,abundance,CDR3nt,CDR3aa
TRBV13,13,NA,TRBJ1-1,NA,TGTGCCAGCAGCTTAGGGAGACAGAAGGTGGCTTTCTTT,CASSLGRQKVAFF
TRBV27,14,NA,TRBJ2-3,NA,TGTGCCAGCAGTTTAGCCCAGGGGAGGGATACGCAGTATTTT,CASSLAQGRDTQYF
TRBV27,14,NA,TRBJ1-5,NA,TGTGCCAGCAGTTTATCTTCTGTTGATCAGCCCCAGCATTTT,CASSLSSVDQPQHF
TRBV6-2/TRBV6-3,14,TRBD2,TRBJ2-5,NA,TGTGCCAGCAGTAAGCGGGAGGGCCTGGAGACCCAGTACTTC,CASSKREGLETQYF
TRBV4-2,14,NA,TRBJ1-1,NA,TGTGCCAGCCGTACGGGACAAGGCTACACTGAAGCTTTCTTT,CASRTGQGYTEAFF
TRBV25-1,13,TRBD1,TRBJ1-4,NA,TGTGCCAGCAGGACAGGGGCTAATGAAAAACTGTTTTTT,CASRTGANEKLFF
TRBV27,15,TRBD1,TRBJ1-6,NA,TGTGCCAGCAGACCGACAGGGGCCCCTAATTCACCCCTCCACTTT,CASRPTGAPNSPLHF
TRBV30,16,TRBD1,TRBJ1-5,NA,TGTGCCTGGAGTCAGGGGGGTGCCTTTAGCAATCAGCCCCAGCATTTT,CAWSQGGAFSNQPQHF
TRBV7-2,15,TRBD1,TRBJ2-7,NA,TGTGCCAGCAGCTTAGGGGGACAGAGCTGGAGCGAGCAGTACTTC,CASSLGGQSWSEQYF
TRBV18,17,NA,TRBJ1-4,NA,TGTGCCAGCTCACCACCAGTAAATACCGGGAGGAATGAAAAACTGTTTTTT,CASSPPVNTGRNEKLFF
TRBV18,14,TRBD2,TRBJ2-1,NA,TGTGCCAGCTCACCCGGACTAGACTACAATGAGCAGTTCTTC,CASSPGLDYNEQFF
TRBV5-8,15,NA,TRBJ1-6,NA,TGTGCCAGCAGCTTGGTAGGGCAGAGGGGTTCACCCCTCCACTTT,CASSLVGQRGSPLHF
TRBV7-9,15,NA,TRBJ1-1,NA,TGTGCCAGCACCGAATACCGGGGGGTTGGGACTGAAGCTTTCTTT,CASTEYRGVGTEAFF
TRBV9,14,NA,TRBJ1-1,few,TGTGCCAGCAGCGTAGAAGCGGGGTCGGCGGAAGCTTTCTTT,CASSVEAGSAEAFF
TRBV18,17,NA,TRBJ2-5,NA,TGTGCCAGCTCACCTTGGAGGGGAGGAGGCCTGCAAGAGACCCAGTACTTC,CASSPWRGGGLQETQYF
TRBV3-1/TRBV3-2,15,NA,TRBJ1-1,NA,TGTGCCAGCAGCCAAGGAACAGGGACGGACACTGAAGCTTTCTTT,CASSQGTGTDTEAFF
TRBV10-3,13,NA,TRBJ1-2,NA,TGTGCCATCACCCCGGACAGAACGAGTGGCTACACCTTC,CAITPDRTSGYTF
TRBV6-2/TRBV6-3,14,NA,TRBJ1-1,NA,TGTGCCAGCAGCAACATCCTGGGGAACACTGAAGCTTTCTTT,CASSNILGNTEAFF
TRBV27,14,NA,TRBJ2-7,NA,TGTGCCAGCAGTTTAGGGCTGGGAGGCTACGAGCAGTACTTC,CASSLGLGGYEQYF
TRBV9,15,TRBD2,TRBJ2-7,few,TGTGCCAGCAGCGTAACAGCGGGGTTGTCCTACGAGCAGTACTTC,CASSVTAGLSYEQYF
TRBV23-1,13,NA,TRBJ1-1,NA,TGCGCCAGCAGTCAAACTAAGTGGGGTGAAGCTTTCTTT,CASSQTKWGEAFF
TRBV11-2,16,TRBD2,TRBJ2-2,NA,TGTGCCAGCAGCTTAGTGGTGGGAGGGCCGGCCGGGGAGCTGTTTTTT,CASSLVVGGPAGELFF
TRBV5-1,16,TRBD1,TRBJ1-1,once,TGCGCCAGCAGCTTGGAGTCGGGCAGGGGGCTCACTGAAGCTTTCTTT,CASSLESGRGLTEAFF
TRBV11-2,14,NA,TRBJ1-2,NA,TGTGCCAGCAGACAGAAGAATTGGGACTATGGCTACACCTTC,CASRQKNWDYGYTF
TRBV10-2,12,NA,TRBJ2-2,NA,TGCGCCAGCAGCGCGCCTCGGGGGGAGCTGTTTTTT,CASSAPRGELFF
TRBV6-5,15,TRBD1,TRBJ1-2,few,TGTGCCAGCAGACGCCAGGACAGGGAATTCAATGGCTACACCTTC,CASRRQDREFNGYTF
TRBV11-1,13,NA,TRBJ1-1,NA,TGTGCCAGCAGCTTAGAGGAGAGGACCGAAGCTTTCTTT,CASSLEERTEAFF
TRBV5-4,14,TRBD1,TRBJ2-7,NA,TGTGCCAGCAGCTCCGGGACAGGTCCCTACGAGCAGTACTTC,CASSSGTGPYEQYF
TRBV27,15,NA,TRBJ1-5,NA,TGTGCCAGCAGTTTATCAGGGGAGGGGAATCAGCCCCAGCATTTT,CASSLSGEGNQPQHF
TRBV7-3,16,NA,TRBJ2-5,NA,TGTGCCAGCAGCTTAACCCTAGAGACAGACGAAGAGACCCAGTACTTC,CASSLTLETDEETQYF
TRBV5-4,16,TRBD1,TRBJ2-7,NA,TGTGCCAGCAGCTCATCTCGACAGGGCACCGACTACGAGCAGTACTTC,CASSSSRQGTDYEQYF
TRBV2,12,NA,TRBJ2-5,NA,TGTGCCAGCCGGGTGGGGGGTGAGACCCAGTACTTC,CASRVGGETQYF
TRBV7-8,16,NA,TRBJ1-4,NA,TGTGCCAGCAGCTTATCGCCCCCAGGCCTGGGGGAAAAACTGTTTTTT,CASSLSPPGLGEKLFF
TRBV27,13,NA,TRBJ1-1,few,TGTGCCAGCAGTTCCTGGGGAAGGACTGAAGCTTTCTTT,CASSSWGRTEAFF
TRBV2,14,NA,TRBJ2-7,many,TGTGCCAGCAGTGACAGGACCGTCACCTACGAGCAGTACTTC,CASSDRTVTYEQYF
TRBV15,14,NA,TRBJ2-3,NA,TGTGCCACCAGCTCTTGGGGGAGTGGGGGGACGCAGTATTTT,CATSSWGSGGTQYF
TRBV11-3,13,NA,TRBJ2-2,NA,TGTGCCAGCAGCTTAGTTCGGTCCGGGGAGCTGTTTTTT,CASSLVRSGELFF
TRBV10-1,12,TRBD1,TRBJ2-7,few,TGCTCCGGGGGACAGGGGATATACGAGCAGTACTTC,CSGGQGIYEQYF
TRBV5-1,14,NA,TRBJ1-1,NA,TGCGCCAGCAGCTTCCAAGGATCCGACACTGAAGCTTTCTTT,CASSFQGSDTEAFF
TRBV9,15,TRBD1,TRBJ2-7,NA,TGTGCCAGCAGCGAGACCCCCGGGACAGGTTTGGAGCAGTACTTC,CASSETPGTGLEQYF
TRBV18,13,NA,TRBJ1-2,NA,TGTGCCAGCTCACCCTCAGAAGAACATGGCTACACCTTC,CASSPSEEHGYTF
TRBV5-1,16,TRBD2,TRBJ2-1,NA,TGCGCCAGCAGCCCCTCTCTAGCGGGAGAGGAGGATGAGCAGTTCTTC,CASSPSLAGEEDEQFF
TRBV4-1,19,TRBD1,TRBJ1-5,NA,TGCGCCAGCAGCCCCCTTTTCATCGTCGGGACAGGGATTTATCAGCCCCAGCATTTT,CASSPLFIVGTGIYQPQHF
TRBV7-8,18,TRBD1,TRBJ1-5,NA,TGTGCCAGCAGCTTAATTCCGGGACAGGGGATCCGCAATCAGCCCCAGCATTTT,CASSLIPGQGIRNQPQHF
TRBV27,16,TRBD1,TRBJ1-1,few,TGTGCCAGCAGTCCCATGCCAGGACAGGGAGCTACTGAAGCTTTCTTT,CASSPMPGQGATEAFF
TRBV6-6,14,NA,TRBJ2-1,NA,TGTGCCAGCAGTTCAAGGGGAAGTGACAATGAGCAGTTCTTC,CASSSRGSDNEQFF
TRBV18,13,NA,TRBJ1-1,once,TGTGCCAGCTCACCGGACCGGGGCTCGGAAGCTTTCTTT,CASSPDRGSEAFF
TRBV5-1,15,TRBD1,TRBJ2-7,NA,TGCGCCAGCAGCCAGCCGGGACAGGTATCCTACGAGCAGTACTTC,CASSQPGQVSYEQYF
TRBV7-2,14,TRBD1,TRBJ1-6,NA,TGTGCCAGCAGCCAAGACAGGGGACGTTCACCCCTCCACTTT,CASSQDRGRSPLHF
TRBV20-1,11,NA,TRBJ1-1,few,TGCAGTGCAGGTCCAGGGTCTGAAGCTTTCTTT,CSAGPGSEAFF
TRBV5-1,17,NA,TRBJ2-5,NA,TGCGCCAGCAGCTTCCATATCCCTGGCCAGGTGTGGGAGACCCAGTACTTC,CASSFHIPGQVWETQYF